This passage covers 18 T cell receptor beta chains from one sample sequenced in a study of blood T cell repertoires in COVID-19. Sequenced by immunoSEQ multiplex PCR; TCRdb stores in-frame clones only, minus some. The sample gives around 46,000 clones, roughly nine tenths of which show up once; approximately 16% is in the top ten. Sequences were obtained from peripheral blood. Receptors were obtained from a man in his sixties with active or convalescent COVID-19.

V is TRBV28 and J is TRBJ1-1, with 7 bases fitting TRBD1. Germline V gene sequence: CDR1 MDHEN, CDR2 SYDVKM. The CDR3 totals 10 residues. The CDR3 coding sequence is TGTGTCACAGGGGCCACTGAAGCTTTCTTT. This codes for CVTGATEAFF.

CDR3 loop: CASSLGGVLEQFF. In nucleotides, the CDR3 is TGTGCCAGCAGCTTAGGAGGTGTATTGGAGCAGTTCTTC. This chain connects TRBV7-9 to TRBJ2-1, with unresolved D. Trimming shortened V by 1 base and J by 10 bases, and 11 bases separated the two germline ends. The CDR3 sequence is 13 residues long. CDR1 is SEHNR, CDR2 FQNEAQ, per germline (reference sequence).

The chain uses TRBV2 and TRBJ2-3, with 9 bases that match TRBD2. The V segment lost 6 bases and the J segment 8 bases; nucleotides outside the gene matches: 12. Germline CDR1 SNHLY, CDR2 FYNNEI. This CDR3 is built from 15 residues. The CDR3 DNA is TGTGCCAGCAGCGGGACTAGCCGCGATTCTGTTACGCAGTATTTT. Amino acid sequence: CASSGTSRDSVTQYF.

The genes are TRBV9 and TRBJ2-3; no clear D. Trimming pared 2 bases from V and 0 bases from J, leaving 10 bases between. The CDR3 spans 15 residues. The germline gives CDR1 SGDLS, CDR2 YYNGEE. DNA of the CDR3: TGTGCCAGCAGCGTTGACCAGACTAGCACAGATACGCAGTATTTT. Translated: CASSVDQTSTDTQYF.

The count of this clone is one. This chain's CDR3 is CASSEGMGTAGGYTF. The CDR3 DNA follows: TGTGCCAGCAGTGAAGGGATGGGGACAGCTGGGGGCTACACCTTC. This rearrangement joins TRBV6-4 to TRBJ1-2, with TRBD1 matching 7 bases. The CDR3 extends over 15 amino acids. CDR1 is MRHNA, CDR2 SNTAGT, per germline. V shed 3 bases and J 8 bases; nucleotides not matched to a gene: 12.

The chain has TRBV4-1 and TRBJ2-1; 7 nucleotides align to TRBD2. This CDR3 is 15 amino acids long. V lost 0 bases and J lost 2; bases outside the gene matches: 1. The germline V gene encodes CDR1 MGHRA and CDR2 YSYEKL. In nucleotides, the CDR3 is TGCGCCAGCAGCCAAGATGGACTAGCCTACAATGAGCAGTTCTTC. Residues: CASSQDGLAYNEQFF.

The chain uses TRBV19 and TRBJ1-3; no firm D call. This CDR3 has 16 residues. CDR1 is LNHDA and CDR2 is SQIVND in the germline V gene (reference sequence). Trimming removed 7 bases at V and 0 bases at J, with 16 bases between. The CDR3 coding sequence is TGTGCCAGTACCCCCCTCGACTTTAGCTCTGGAAACACCATATATTTT. It codes for CASTPLDFSSGNTIYF.

This clone was detected only once. This chain uses TRBV6-5 with TRBJ2-3; D is unresolved. Germline-derived CDR1 and CDR2 are MNHEY and SVGAGI. The V gene lost 5 bases and the J gene lost 0 bases, with 9 bases spanning the gap. The CDR3 contains 14 residues. CDR3 in DNA: TGTGCCAGCAGTACCAGAATCAGCACAGATACGCAGTATTTT. As protein: CASSTRISTDTQYF.

This rearrangement joins TRBV4-2 to TRBJ1-1; maybe TRBD1 (6 bases). Per germline, CDR1 LGHNA and CDR2 YNFKEQ. This CDR3 has 14 amino acids. Trimming removed 0 bases at V and 10 bases at J, with 15 bases between. The CDR3 DNA is TGTGCCAGCAGCCAAGAGAGTACAGGGCGTCGAGCTTTCTTT. This sequence encodes CASSQESTGRRAFF.

The V call is TRBV5-6, the J call TRBJ2-2; no reliable D call. Trimming stripped 3 bases from V and 5 bases from J, with 8 bases between. The CDR3 runs to 13 residues. The germline CDR1 and CDR2 sequences are SGHDT and YYEEEE. In DNA form, the CDR3 reads TGTGCCAGCAGCTATGACAAGACCGGGGAGCTGTTTTTT. Translating gives CASSYDKTGELFF.

The V and J genes are TRBV2 and TRBJ2-3; possible D gene TRBD2, 6 bases. The V gene's germline CDR1 is SNHLY and CDR2 FYNNEI. This CDR3 has 15 residues. Trimming removed 4 bases from V and 1 base from J, with 12 bases in between. As DNA, the CDR3 is TGTGCCAGCAGTGTGCGGCTAGCGCGCACAGATACGCAGTATTTT. Translation gives CASSVRLARTDTQYF.

The chain carries TRBV30 and TRBJ2-3; 12 bases align to TRBD2. J was trimmed by 6 bases and V by 0 bases; bases with no gene match: 7. Looked up from germline, CDR1 is GTSNPN and CDR2 is SVGIG (reference sequence). The CDR3 loop spans 16 amino acids. The CDR3 region is CAWSVALAGGHDTQYF. CDR3 in DNA: TGTGCCTGGAGTGTAGCCCTAGCGGGGGGGCATGATACGCAGTATTTT.

The J gene is TRBJ2-5, the V gene TRBV5-6, with 11 bases that match TRBD2. The CDR3 contains 14 residues. Germline values: CDR1 SGHDT, CDR2 YYEEEE. Trimming removed 2 bases from V and 5 bases from J; junction bases left unmatched: 2. The CDR3 spells CASSFSSGGETQYF. The CDR3 DNA sequence: TGTGCCAGCAGCTTTTCTAGCGGGGGGGAGACCCAGTACTTC.

The CDR3 loop reads CASSPQTGQETQYF. The CDR3 DNA is TGTGCCAGCAGCCCCCAGACAGGACAAGAGACCCAGTACTTC. This chain uses TRBV2 with TRBJ2-5, with a possible D match to TRBD1 (6 bases). Trimming cost V 6 bases and J 2 bases, with 13 bases left between them. The CDR3 loop spans 14 amino acids. Germline CDR1 is SNHLY and CDR2 is FYNNEI.

The gene calls are TRBV20-1 and TRBJ2-7; D possibly corresponds to TRBD1 (6 bases). There are 15 residues in the CDR3. The V gene lost 3 bases and the J gene lost 0 bases, with 15 bases spanning the gap. Germline CDR1 DFQATT, CDR2 SNEGSKA (reference sequence). This CDR3 is CSASVGASVSYEQYF. The CDR3 DNA follows: TGCAGTGCTAGTGTGGGGGCTTCAGTCTCCTACGAGCAGTACTTC.

The chain uses TRBV19 and TRBJ1-1; 7 positions match TRBD1. CDR1 and CDR2 from the germline V gene are LNHDA and SQIVND (reference sequence). The CDR3 totals 14 residues. V shed 4 bases and J 7 bases; nucleotides not matched to a gene: 9. The CDR3 loop reads CASSTGTAPIEAFF. CDR3 nucleotides: TGTGCCAGTAGTACCGGGACAGCACCCATTGAAGCTTTCTTT.

DNA for the CDR3: TGTGCCAGCAGCCAATCTCCAGGGGGCTTGCTGCCCCAGCATTTT. This gives the protein CASSQSPGGLLPQHF. This chain links TRBV3-1 (or the pseudogene TRBV3-2) with TRBJ1-5; 8 bases map to TRBD1. Germline CDR1 LGHDT, CDR2 YNNKEL (reference sequence). V lost 2 bases to trimming and J lost 9 bases; unmatched junction nucleotides: 9. This CDR3 is 15 amino acids long.

The chain joins TRBV7-6 to TRBJ1-4; 10 bases are a match to TRBD1. Germline V gives CDR1 SGHVS, CDR2 FNYEAQ. The J segment lost 8 bases and the V segment lost 0 bases, leaving 3 bases of the junction unmatched. This CDR3 contains 15 residues. CDR3 bases: TGTGCCAGCAGCTTAGCCGGGACAGGGGAAGAAAAACTGTTTTTT. Translation gives CASSLAGTGEEKLFF.